This entry lists 20 T cell receptor beta chains sequenced from one sample in a study of OX40 agonist ivuxolimab in advanced cancers. Here immunoSEQ multiplex PCR was the method, and the copy in TCRdb shows in-frame clones only, minus some. This table holds roughly 80,000 clones, 86% found once. Sequenced material: CD4+ or CD8+ T cells sorted from blood, taken in a trial of the OX40 agonist ivuxolimab. The origin of the receptors is an adult with an advanced solid tumor such as melanoma, head and neck, liver or kidney cancer.

The chain is built from TRBV5-4 and TRBJ2-5; 7 bases map to TRBD2. V gave up 4 bases and J gave up 4 bases; unmatched junction bases: 13. Per germline, CDR1 SGHNT and CDR2 YYREEE (reference sequence). CDR3 length: 16 amino acids. Here the CDR3 DNA reads TGTGCCAGCAGCCAAGAAGGTGGGAGGGGCGGAGAGACCCAGTACTTC. Residues: CASSQEGGRGGETQYF.

The chain links TRBV2 to TRBJ2-1, with D unclear. There are 14 residues in the CDR3. Trimming left V 6 bases short and J 8 bases short, with 17 bases between. Germline loops: CDR1 SNHLY, CDR2 FYNNEI. The DNA for the CDR3 is TGTGCCAGCAGCGTTGAGACGCTTGGAGATGAGCAGTTCTTC. Protein product: CASSVETLGDEQFF.

This chain links TRBV27 with TRBJ2-3; TRBD2 is a possible D gene (6 bases). This CDR3 is built from 14 residues. Germline V gene sequence: CDR1 MNHEY, CDR2 SMNVEV (reference sequence). V lost 4 bases, J lost 3 bases, and 11 bases lay in between. CDR3 bases: TGTGCCAGCAGTTCGCGACTAGTTACAGATACGCAGTATTTT. It yields the protein CASSSRLVTDTQYF.

The chain has TRBV11-3 and TRBJ1-2; weak D call: TRBD1 (5 bases). The V end was cut by 1 base, the J end by 4 bases, with 19 bases between. This CDR3 has 17 residues. CDR1 SGHNT and CDR2 YENEEA come from the germline V gene. The CDR3 DNA reads TGTGCCAGCAGCTTAGGACAGTACGCAGTCCCCTTCTATGGCTACACCTTC. Protein: CASSLGQYAVPFYGYTF.

CDR3 region: CASSYDSGVGNNEQFF. CDR3 nucleotides: TGTGCCAGCAGTTACGATTCAGGGGTGGGAAACAATGAGCAGTTCTTC. The chain joins TRBV6-6 to TRBJ2-1; D is perhaps TRBD1 (6 bases). The CDR3 is 16 residues long. Trimming stripped 2 bases from V and 5 bases from J, with 16 bases between. Germline CDR1 reads MNHNY; CDR2 reads SVGAGI (reference sequence).

The chain carries TRBV6-5 and TRBJ1-1, with D perhaps matching TRBD1 (5 bases). V was shortened by 3 bases and J by 2 bases, with 10 bases between the two germline ends. Per germline, CDR1 MNHEY and CDR2 SVGAGI. The CDR3 has 14 amino acids. As DNA, the CDR3 is TGTGCCAGCAGTTATCGTGGGGGAAACACTGAAGCTTTCTTT. This encodes CASSYRGGNTEAFF.

This chain uses TRBV5-1 with TRBJ2-3; a weak D match, TRBD2 (5 bases). The CDR3 is 13 residues long. Germline V lookup: CDR1 SGHRS, CDR2 YFSETQ. Trimming left V 3 bases short and J 5 bases short, with 10 bases between. Here the CDR3 reads CASSSDGIDTQYF. CDR3 bases: TGCGCCAGCAGCTCGGACGGGATAGATACGCAGTATTTT. The variable domain in full, completed from reference TRBV5-1 and TRBJ2-3, reads KAGVTQTPRYLIKTRGQQVTLSCSPISGHRSVSWYQQTPGQGLQFLFEYFSETQRNKGNFPGRFSGRQFSNSRSEMNVSTLELGDSALYLCASSSDGIDTQYFGPGTRLTVL.

The genes are TRBV30 and TRBJ2-7; 9 bases line up with TRBD2. Per germline, CDR1 GTSNPN and CDR2 SVGIG (reference sequence). Unmatched junction bases numbered 8, after V lost 2 bases and J lost 3 bases. CDR3 length equals 15 residues. CDR3 amino acids: CAWSLTSGRYYEQYF. Written as DNA, the CDR3 is TGTGCCTGGAGTCTCACTAGCGGGCGCTACTACGAGCAGTACTTC.

This chain joins TRBV2 and TRBJ2-1, with D tentatively TRBD1 (5 bases). Germline V lookup: CDR1 SNHLY, CDR2 FYNNEI. The CDR3 sequence is 13 residues long. Trimming stripped 5 bases from V and 3 bases from J, with 8 bases between. CDR3 nucleotides: TGTGCCAGCAGTTCACAGGACTACAATGAGCAGTTCTTC. As protein: CASSSQDYNEQFF.

The table lists this clone with a count of one. The chain uses TRBV11-2 and TRBJ2-2, with D hard to call. This CDR3 has 11 amino acids. Germline CDR1 reads SGHAT; CDR2 reads FQNNGV. Trimming left V 5 bases short and J 8 bases short, with 6 bases between. DNA for the CDR3: TGTGCCAGCAGCCTCTTAGGGGAGCTGTTTTTT. Translating it yields CASSLLGELFF. The whole variable domain, remainder taken from reference TRBV11-2 and TRBJ2-2, is EAGVAQSPRYKIIEKRQSVAFWCNPISGHATLYWYQQILGQGPKLLIQFQNNGVVDDSQLPKDRFSAERLKGVDSTLKIQPAKLEDSAVYLCASSLLGELFFGEGSRLTVL.

This sequence joins TRBV6-1 and TRBJ1-6, with D hard to call. Germline loops: CDR1 MNHNS, CDR2 SASEGT. This CDR3 is 13 amino acids long. Trimming stripped 6 bases from V and 3 bases from J, with 6 bases between. The CDR3 bases are TGTGCCAGCAGGACGGACTATAATTCACCCCTCCACTTT. This encodes CASRTDYNSPLHF.

The rearrangement uses TRBV7-2 and TRBJ1-1; 8 nucleotides agree with TRBD1. V shed 5 bases, J shed 0 bases, and the junction held 8 bases outside the gene matches. Germline values: CDR1 SGHTA, CDR2 FQGNSA. CDR3 length: 16 residues. The CDR3 sequence: CASSRAGGWLNTEAFF. The DNA for the CDR3 is TGTGCCAGCAGCCGAGCAGGGGGCTGGCTGAACACTGAAGCTTTCTTT.

This clone was picked up one time. The chain joins TRBV10-2 to TRBJ1-1, with D perhaps matching TRBD1 (5 bases). This CDR3 comprises 12 residues. V dropped 8 bases and J dropped 4 bases, with 11 bases sitting between them. The germline gives CDR1 WSHSY, CDR2 SAAADI. Here the CDR3 reads CASSGGSTEAFF. Here the CDR3 DNA reads TGCGCCAGCTCTGGGGGGAGCACTGAAGCTTTCTTT.

This chain links TRBV7-2 with TRBJ2-7, with 8 positions matching TRBD1. J lost 1 base, V lost 5 bases, and 7 bases had no gene match. The CDR3 totals 15 residues. Germline CDR1 and CDR2: SGHTA and FQGNSA. CDR3 amino acids: CASSAPGQVSYEQYF. The DNA for the CDR3 is TGTGCCAGCAGCGCGCCGGGACAGGTTTCCTACGAGCAGTACTTC. Drawing the rest from reference TRBV7-2 and TRBJ2-7, the complete variable domain is GAGVSQSPSNKVTEKGKDVELRCDPISGHTALYWYRQSLGQGLEFLIYFQGNSAPDKSGLPSDRFSAERTGGSVSTLTIQRTQQEDSAVYLCASSAPGQVSYEQYFGPGTRLTVT.

The rearrangement joins TRBV19 to TRBJ2-1; 7 positions match TRBD1. The germline V gene has CDR1 LNHDA and CDR2 SQIVND (reference sequence). V was clipped by 5 bases and J by 8 bases; unmatched bases: 6. The CDR3 spans 13 residues. The CDR3 bases are TGTGCCAGTAGTCTGCGACAGGGCCATGAGCAGTTCTTC. This encodes CASSLRQGHEQFF.

The J gene is TRBJ2-1, the V gene TRBV6-1; 15 nucleotides agree with TRBD2. V was clipped by 8 bases and J by 6 bases; unmatched bases: 2. This CDR3 has 14 residues. Per the germline V gene, CDR1 is MNHNS and CDR2 is SASEGT. The CDR3 nucleotides read TGTGCCAGCGGACTAGCGGGGGGGCGCAATGAGCAGTTCTTC. It specifies CASGLAGGRNEQFF.

Note on this clone: One end of the junction fails to match germline, which may point to a read error. Other DNA sequences in the same sample also yield this CDR3. This sequence joins TRBV10-3 and TRBJ2-7, with D tentatively TRBD2 (6 bases). This CDR3 is 12 amino acids long. From germline, CDR1 is ENHRY and CDR2 SYGVKD. The CDR3 loop is CAISGGGHEQYF. CDR3 DNA sequence: TGCGCCATCAGTGGAGGAGGGCACGAGCAGTACTTC.

The rearrangement uses TRBV4-2 and TRBJ2-7, with 9 bases lining up with TRBD1. V shed 5 bases, J shed 0 bases, and the junction held 8 bases outside the gene matches. Germline-derived CDR1 and CDR2 are LGHNA and YNFKEQ. The CDR3 length is 16 residues. The CDR3 reads CASSLGRTGDSYEQYF. CDR3 DNA sequence: TGTGCCAGCAGCTTGGGCCGGACAGGGGACTCCTACGAGCAGTACTTC.

The chain couples TRBV6-6 to TRBJ1-1; D gene uncertain. Trimming shortened V by 6 bases and J by 4 bases, and 12 bases separated the two germline ends. The CDR3 sequence is 13 residues long. Germline V gene sequence: CDR1 MNHNY, CDR2 SVGAGI (reference sequence). The CDR3 is CASSSGVSTEAFF. CDR3 nucleotides: TGTGCCAGCAGCTCCGGGGTAAGCACTGAAGCTTTCTTT.

This chain links TRBV7-6 with TRBJ1-1; weak D call: TRBD1 (6 bases). This CDR3 has 13 residues. Trimming left V 3 bases short and J 5 bases short, with 10 bases between. Germline CDR1 and CDR2: SGHVS and FNYEAQ. The CDR3 DNA reads as TGTGCCAGCAGCTTCACAGGGAATACTGAAGCTTTCTTT. Translated, it gives CASSFTGNTEAFF.